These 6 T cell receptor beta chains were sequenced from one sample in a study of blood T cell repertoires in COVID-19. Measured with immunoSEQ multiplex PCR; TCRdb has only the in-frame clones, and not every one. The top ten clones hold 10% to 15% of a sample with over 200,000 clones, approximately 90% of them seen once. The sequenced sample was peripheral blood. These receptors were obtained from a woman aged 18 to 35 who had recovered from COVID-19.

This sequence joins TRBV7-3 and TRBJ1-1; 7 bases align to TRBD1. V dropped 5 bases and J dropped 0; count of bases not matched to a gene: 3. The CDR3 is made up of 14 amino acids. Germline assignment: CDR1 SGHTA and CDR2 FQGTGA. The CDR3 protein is CASSTGQLNTEAFF. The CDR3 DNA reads TGTGCCAGCAGCACGGGACAGTTGAACACTGAAGCTTTCTTT.

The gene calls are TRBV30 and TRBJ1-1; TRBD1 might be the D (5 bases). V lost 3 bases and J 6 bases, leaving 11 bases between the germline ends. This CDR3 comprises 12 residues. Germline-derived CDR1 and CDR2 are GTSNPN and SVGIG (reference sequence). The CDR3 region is CAWSGGNAEAFF. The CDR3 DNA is TGTGCCTGGAGCGGGGGTAACGCTGAAGCTTTCTTT.

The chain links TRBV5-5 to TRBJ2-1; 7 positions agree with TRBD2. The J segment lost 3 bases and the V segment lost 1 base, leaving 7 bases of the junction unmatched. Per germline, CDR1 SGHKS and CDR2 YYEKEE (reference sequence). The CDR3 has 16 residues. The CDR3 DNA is TGTGCCAGCAGCTTGTCTAGGACTAGGGGCTACAATGAGCAGTTCTTC. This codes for CASSLSRTRGYNEQFF.

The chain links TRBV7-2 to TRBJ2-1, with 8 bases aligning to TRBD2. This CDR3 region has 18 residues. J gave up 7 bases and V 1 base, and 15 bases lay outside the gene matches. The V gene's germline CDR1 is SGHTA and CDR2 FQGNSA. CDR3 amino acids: CASSLVVGGTRPLNEQFF. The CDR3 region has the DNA TGTGCCAGCAGCTTAGTTGTAGGTGGGACTAGACCGCTAAATGAGCAGTTCTTC.

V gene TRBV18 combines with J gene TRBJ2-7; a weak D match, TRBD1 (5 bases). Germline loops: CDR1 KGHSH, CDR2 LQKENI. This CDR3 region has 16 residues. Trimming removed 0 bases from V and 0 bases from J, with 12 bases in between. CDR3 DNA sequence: TGTGCCAGCTCACCACCCCAGGGTATCAGCTCCTACGAGCAGTACTTC. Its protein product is CASSPPQGISSYEQYF.

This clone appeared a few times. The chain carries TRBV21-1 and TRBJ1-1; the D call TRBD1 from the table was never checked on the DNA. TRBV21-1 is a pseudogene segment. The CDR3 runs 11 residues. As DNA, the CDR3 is TGTGCCAGTTTCCAGGGTGCTGAAGCTTTCTTT. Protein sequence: CASFQGAEAFF.